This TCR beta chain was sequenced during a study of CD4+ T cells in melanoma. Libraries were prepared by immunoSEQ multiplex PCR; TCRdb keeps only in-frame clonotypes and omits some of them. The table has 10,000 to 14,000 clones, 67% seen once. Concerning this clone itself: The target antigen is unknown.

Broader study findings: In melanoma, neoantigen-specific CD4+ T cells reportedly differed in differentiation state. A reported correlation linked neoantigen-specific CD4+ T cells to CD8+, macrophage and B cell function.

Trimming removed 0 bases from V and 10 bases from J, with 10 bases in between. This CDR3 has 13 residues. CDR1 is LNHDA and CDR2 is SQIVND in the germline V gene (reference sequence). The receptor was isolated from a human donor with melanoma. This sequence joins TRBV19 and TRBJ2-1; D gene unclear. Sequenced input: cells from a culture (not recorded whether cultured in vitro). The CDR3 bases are TGTGCCAGTAGTATAGATCGAGAACAAGAGCAGTTCTTC. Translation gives CASSIDREQEQFF.